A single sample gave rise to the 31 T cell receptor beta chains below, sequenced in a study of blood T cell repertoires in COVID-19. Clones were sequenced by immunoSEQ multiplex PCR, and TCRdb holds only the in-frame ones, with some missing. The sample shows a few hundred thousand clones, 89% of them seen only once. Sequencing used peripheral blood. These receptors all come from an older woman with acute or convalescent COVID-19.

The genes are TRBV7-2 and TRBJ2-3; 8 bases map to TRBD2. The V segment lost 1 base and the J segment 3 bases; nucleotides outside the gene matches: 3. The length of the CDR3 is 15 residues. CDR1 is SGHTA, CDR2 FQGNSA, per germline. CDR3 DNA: TGTGCCAGCAGCTTAGGTAGCGGGACGACAGATACGCAGTATTTT. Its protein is CASSLGSGTTDTQYF.

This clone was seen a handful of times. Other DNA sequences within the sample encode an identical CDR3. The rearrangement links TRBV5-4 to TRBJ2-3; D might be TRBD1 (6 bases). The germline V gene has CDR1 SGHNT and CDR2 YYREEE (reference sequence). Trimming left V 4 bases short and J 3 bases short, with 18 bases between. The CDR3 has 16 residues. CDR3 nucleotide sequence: TGTGCCAGCAGCCCAGGGACATCCGTTGGGACAGATACGCAGTATTTT. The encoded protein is CASSPGTSVGTDTQYF.

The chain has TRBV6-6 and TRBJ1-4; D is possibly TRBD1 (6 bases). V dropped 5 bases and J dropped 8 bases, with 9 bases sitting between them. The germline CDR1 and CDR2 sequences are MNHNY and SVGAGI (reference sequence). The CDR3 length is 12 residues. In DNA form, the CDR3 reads TGTGCCAGCAGTCGGACAGAAGAAAAACTGTTTTTT. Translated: CASSRTEEKLFF.

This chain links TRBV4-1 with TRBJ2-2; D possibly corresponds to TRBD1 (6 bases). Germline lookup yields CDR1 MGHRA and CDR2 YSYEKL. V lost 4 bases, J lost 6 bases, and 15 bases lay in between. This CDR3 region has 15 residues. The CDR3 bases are TGCGCCAGCAGCCCACAGGGCGGATTGGCCGGGGAGCTGTTTTTT. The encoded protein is CASSPQGGLAGELFF.

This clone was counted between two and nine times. CDR3 sequence: CASSAAKNTEAFF. The CDR3 region has the DNA TGTGCCAGCAGCGCGGCTAAGAACACTGAAGCTTTCTTT. This sequence joins TRBV7-3 and TRBJ1-1; D not certain. This CDR3 region has 13 residues. V was pared by 5 bases and J by 1 base, with 8 bases between. Germline-derived CDR1 and CDR2 are SGHTA and FQGTGA.

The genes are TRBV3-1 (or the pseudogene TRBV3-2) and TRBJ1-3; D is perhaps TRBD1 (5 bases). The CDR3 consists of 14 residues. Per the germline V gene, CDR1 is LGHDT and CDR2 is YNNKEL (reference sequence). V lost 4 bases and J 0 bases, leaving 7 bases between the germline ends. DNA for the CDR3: TGTGCCAGCAGCCTGGACACCTCTGGAAACACCATATATTTT. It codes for CASSLDTSGNTIYF.

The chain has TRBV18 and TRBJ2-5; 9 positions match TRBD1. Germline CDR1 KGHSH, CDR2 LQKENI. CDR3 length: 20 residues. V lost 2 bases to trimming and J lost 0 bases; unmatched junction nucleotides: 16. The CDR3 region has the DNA TGTGCCAGCTCACCATGGGGGTCGCCCGAGACAGGGGGAGACCAAGAGACCCAGTACTTC. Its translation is CASSPWGSPETGGDQETQYF.

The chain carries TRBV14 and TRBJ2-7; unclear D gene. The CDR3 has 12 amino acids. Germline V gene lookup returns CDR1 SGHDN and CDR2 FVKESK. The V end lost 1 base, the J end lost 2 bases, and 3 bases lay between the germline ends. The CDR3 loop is CASSQVTYEQYF. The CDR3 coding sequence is TGTGCCAGCAGCCAAGTTACCTACGAGCAGTACTTC. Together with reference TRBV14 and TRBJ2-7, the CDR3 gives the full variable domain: EAGVTQFPSHSVIEKGQTVTLRCDPISGHDNLYWYRRVMGKEIKFLLHFVKESKQDESGMPNNRFLAERTGGTYSTLKVQPAELEDSGVYFCASSQVTYEQYFGPGTRLTVT.

The DNA of the CDR3 is TGTGCCAGCAGCCTAACTAGCGGGCCGAACACCGGGGAGCTGTTTTTT. Translation: CASSLTSGPNTGELFF. The chain links TRBV5-4 to TRBJ2-2, with 9 positions matching TRBD2. This CDR3 is built from 16 residues. The germline V gene has CDR1 SGHNT and CDR2 YYREEE (reference sequence). With 4 bases clipped from V and 0 bases from J, the junction kept 4 bases outside the gene matches.

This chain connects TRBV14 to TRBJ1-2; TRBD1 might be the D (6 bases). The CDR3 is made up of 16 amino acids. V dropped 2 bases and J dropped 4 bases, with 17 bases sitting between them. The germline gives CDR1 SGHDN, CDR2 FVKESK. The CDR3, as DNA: TGTGCCAGCAGCCAATCCCGGGGGGCAGTAGTCTATGGCTACACCTTC. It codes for CASSQSRGAVVYGYTF.

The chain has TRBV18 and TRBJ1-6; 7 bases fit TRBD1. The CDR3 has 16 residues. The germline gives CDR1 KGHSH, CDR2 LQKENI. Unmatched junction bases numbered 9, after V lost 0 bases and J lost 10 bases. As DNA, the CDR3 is TGTGCCAGCTCACCACCGAGTACAGGGGTGAGATCACCCCTCCACTTT. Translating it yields CASSPPSTGVRSPLHF.

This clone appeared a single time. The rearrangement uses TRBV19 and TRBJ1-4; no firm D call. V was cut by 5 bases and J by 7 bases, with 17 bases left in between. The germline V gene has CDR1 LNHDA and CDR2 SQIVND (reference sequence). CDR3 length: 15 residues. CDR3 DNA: TGTGCCAGTAGTGCTCTGCAGGTAGTAGGTGAAAAACTGTTTTTT. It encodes CASSALQVVGEKLFF. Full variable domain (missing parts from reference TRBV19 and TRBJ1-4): DGGITQSPKYLFRKEGQNVTLSCEQNLNHDAMYWYRQDPGQGLRLIYYSQIVNDFQKGDIAEGYSVSREKKESFPLTVTSAQKNPTAFYLCASSALQVVGEKLFFGSGTQLSVL.

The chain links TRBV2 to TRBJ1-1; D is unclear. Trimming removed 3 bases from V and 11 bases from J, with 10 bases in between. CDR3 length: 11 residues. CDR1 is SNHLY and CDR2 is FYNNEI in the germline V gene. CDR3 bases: TGTGCCAGCAGTGAGCGGGGAAACGCTTTCTTT. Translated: CASSERGNAFF.

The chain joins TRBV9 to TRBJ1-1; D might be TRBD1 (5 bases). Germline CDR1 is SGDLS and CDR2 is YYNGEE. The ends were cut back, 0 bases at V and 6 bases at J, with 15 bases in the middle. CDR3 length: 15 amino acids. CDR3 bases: TGTGCCAGCAGCGTAGAAGACAGCGGGGCCGCTGAAGCTTTCTTT. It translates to CASSVEDSGAAEAFF.

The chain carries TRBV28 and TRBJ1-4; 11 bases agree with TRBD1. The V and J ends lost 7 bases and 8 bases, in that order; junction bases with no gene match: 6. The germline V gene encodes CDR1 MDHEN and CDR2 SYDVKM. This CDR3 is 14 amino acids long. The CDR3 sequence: CASTGTGGGEKLFF. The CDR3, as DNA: TGTGCCAGCACCGGGACAGGGGGGGGAGAAAAACTGTTTTTT.

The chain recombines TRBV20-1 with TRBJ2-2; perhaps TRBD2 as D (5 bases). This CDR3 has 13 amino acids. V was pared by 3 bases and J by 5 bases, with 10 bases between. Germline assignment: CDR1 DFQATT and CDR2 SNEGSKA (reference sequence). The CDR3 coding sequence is TGCAGTGCTAGTTCGGGGTGGACCGGGGAGCTGTTTTTT. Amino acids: CSASSGWTGELFF.

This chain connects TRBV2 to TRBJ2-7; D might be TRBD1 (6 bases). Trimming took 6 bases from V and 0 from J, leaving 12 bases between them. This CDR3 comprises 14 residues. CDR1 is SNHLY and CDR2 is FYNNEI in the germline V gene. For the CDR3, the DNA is TGTGCCAGCAGGCAACTAGGGGGCTCCTACGAGCAGTACTTC. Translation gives CASRQLGGSYEQYF.

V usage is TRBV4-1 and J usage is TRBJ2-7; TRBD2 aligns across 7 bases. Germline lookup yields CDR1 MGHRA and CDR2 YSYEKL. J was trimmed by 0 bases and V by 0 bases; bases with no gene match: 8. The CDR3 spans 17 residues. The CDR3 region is CASSQDQGSGFSYEQYF. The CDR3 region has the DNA TGCGCCAGCAGCCAAGATCAGGGTAGCGGGTTCTCCTACGAGCAGTACTTC.

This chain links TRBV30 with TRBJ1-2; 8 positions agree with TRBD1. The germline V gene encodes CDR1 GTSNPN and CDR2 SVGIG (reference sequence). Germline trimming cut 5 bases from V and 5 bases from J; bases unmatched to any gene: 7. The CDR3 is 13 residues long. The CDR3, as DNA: TGTGCCTGGGTCGGACAGGGTGGTTATGGCTACACCTTC. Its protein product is CAWVGQGGYGYTF.

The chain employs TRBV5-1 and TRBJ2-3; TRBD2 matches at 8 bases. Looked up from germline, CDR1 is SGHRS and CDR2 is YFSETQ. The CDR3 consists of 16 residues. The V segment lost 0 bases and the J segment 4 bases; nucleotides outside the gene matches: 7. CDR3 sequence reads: CASSLGSGSQADTQYF. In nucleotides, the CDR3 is TGCGCCAGCAGCTTGGGCAGCGGGAGTCAGGCAGATACGCAGTATTTT.

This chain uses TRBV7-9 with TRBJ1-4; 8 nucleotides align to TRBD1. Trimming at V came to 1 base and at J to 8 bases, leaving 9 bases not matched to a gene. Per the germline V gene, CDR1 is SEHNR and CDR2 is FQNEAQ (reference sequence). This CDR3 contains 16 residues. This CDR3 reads CASSLGTGQGREKLFF. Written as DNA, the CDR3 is TGTGCCAGCAGCTTAGGGACAGGACAGGGTCGGGAAAAACTGTTTTTT. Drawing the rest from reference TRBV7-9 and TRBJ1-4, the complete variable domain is DTGVSQNPRHKITKRGQNVTFRCDPISEHNRLYWYRQTLGQGPEFLTYFQNEAQLEKSRLLSDRFSAERPKGSFSTLEIQRTEQGDSAMYLCASSLGTGQGREKLFFGSGTQLSVL.

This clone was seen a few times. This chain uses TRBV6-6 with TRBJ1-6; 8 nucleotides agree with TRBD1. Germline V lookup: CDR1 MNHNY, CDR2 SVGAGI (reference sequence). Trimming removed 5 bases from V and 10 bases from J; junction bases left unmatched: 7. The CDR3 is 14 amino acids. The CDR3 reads CASSPDRGSSPLHF. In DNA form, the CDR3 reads TGTGCCAGCAGTCCTGACAGGGGCTCCTCACCCCTCCACTTT.

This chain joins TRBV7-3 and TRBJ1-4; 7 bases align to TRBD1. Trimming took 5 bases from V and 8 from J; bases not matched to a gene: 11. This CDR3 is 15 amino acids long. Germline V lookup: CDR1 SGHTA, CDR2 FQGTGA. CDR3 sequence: CASSLGTALGEKLFF. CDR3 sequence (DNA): TGTGCCAGCAGCCTTGGGACAGCCCTGGGGGAAAAACTGTTTTTT.

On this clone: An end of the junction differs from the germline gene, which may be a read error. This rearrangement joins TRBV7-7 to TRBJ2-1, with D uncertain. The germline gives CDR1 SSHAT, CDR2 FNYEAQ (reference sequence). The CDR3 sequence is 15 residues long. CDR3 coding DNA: TGTGCTAGCAGCACGCATAAGAGCTCCTACAATGAGCAGTTCTTC. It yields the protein CASSTHKSSYNEQFF.

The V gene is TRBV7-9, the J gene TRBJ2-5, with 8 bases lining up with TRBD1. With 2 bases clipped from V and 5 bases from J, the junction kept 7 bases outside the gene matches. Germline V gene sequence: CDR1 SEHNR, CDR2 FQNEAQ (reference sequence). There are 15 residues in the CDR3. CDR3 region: CASSLPSTGGETQYF. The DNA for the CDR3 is TGTGCCAGCAGCTTACCCTCAACAGGGGGGGAGACCCAGTACTTC.

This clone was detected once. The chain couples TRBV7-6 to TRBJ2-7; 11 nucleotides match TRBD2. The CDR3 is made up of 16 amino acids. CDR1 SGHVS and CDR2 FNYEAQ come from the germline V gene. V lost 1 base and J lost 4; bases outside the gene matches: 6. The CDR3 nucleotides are TGTGCCAGCAGCTTAGGAAATAGCGGGGGGGCGTACGAGCAGTACTTC. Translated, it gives CASSLGNSGGAYEQYF.

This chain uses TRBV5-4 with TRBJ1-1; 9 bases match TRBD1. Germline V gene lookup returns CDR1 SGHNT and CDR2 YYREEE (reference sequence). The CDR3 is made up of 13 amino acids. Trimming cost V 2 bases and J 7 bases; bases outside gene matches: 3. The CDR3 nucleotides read TGTGCCAGCAGCTTCGGGACAGGGAGTGAAGCTTTCTTT. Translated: CASSFGTGSEAFF.

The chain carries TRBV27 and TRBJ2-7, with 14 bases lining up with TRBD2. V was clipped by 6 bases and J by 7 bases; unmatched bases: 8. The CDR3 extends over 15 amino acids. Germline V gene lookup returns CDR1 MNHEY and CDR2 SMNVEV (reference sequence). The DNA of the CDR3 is TGTGCCAGCAGAGCCCCGGGACTAGCGGGAGCGGAGCAGTACTTC. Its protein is CASRAPGLAGAEQYF.

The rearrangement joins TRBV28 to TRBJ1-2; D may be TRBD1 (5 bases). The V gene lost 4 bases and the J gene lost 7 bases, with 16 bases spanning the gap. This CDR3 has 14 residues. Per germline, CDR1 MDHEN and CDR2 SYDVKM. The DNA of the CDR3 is TGTGCCAGCAGTTCCCCCGGAGGGGCTCCTGGCTACACCTTC. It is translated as CASSSPGGAPGYTF.

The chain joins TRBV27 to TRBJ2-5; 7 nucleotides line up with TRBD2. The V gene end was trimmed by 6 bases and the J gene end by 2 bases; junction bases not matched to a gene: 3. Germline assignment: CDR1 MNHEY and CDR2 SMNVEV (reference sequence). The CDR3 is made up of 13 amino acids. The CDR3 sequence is CASRGLVQETQYF. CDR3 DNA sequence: TGTGCCAGCAGAGGACTAGTTCAAGAGACCCAGTACTTC.

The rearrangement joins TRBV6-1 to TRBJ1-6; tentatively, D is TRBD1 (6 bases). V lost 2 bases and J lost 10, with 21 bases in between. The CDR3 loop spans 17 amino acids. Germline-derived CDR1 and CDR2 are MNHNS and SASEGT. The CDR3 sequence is CASSEPPDRPNLSPLHF. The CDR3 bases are TGTGCCAGCAGTGAACCTCCGGACAGACCTAACCTGTCACCCCTCCACTTT.